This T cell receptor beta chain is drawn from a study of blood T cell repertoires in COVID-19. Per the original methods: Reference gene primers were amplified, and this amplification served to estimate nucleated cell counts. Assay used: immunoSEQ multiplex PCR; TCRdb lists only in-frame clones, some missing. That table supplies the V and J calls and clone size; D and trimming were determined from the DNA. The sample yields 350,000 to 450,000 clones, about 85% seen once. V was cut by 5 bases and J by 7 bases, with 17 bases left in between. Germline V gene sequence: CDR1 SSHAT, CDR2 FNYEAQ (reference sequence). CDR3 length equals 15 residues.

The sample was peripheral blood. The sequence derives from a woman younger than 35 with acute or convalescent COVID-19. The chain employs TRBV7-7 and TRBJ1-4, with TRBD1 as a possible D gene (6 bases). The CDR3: CASSPDGGGGEKLFF. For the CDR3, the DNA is TGTGCCAGCAGCCCGGATGGAGGGGGGGGTGAAAAACTGTTTTTT.